Detailed here is one T cell receptor beta chain. The same CDR3 also results from other DNA sequences found in this sample. This sample was taken from a study of blood T cell repertoires in COVID-19. In the source study's methods: The assay estimated nucleated cells by amplifying reference gene primers. Measured with immunoSEQ multiplex PCR; TCRdb has only the in-frame clones, and not every one. V and J calls and clone size are given by that table; D and trimming were obtained from the DNA. Of around 400,000 clones detected, roughly four fifths appear once; the ten largest clones hold over 4.5%. The CDR3 loop spans 15 amino acids. Germline loops: CDR1 SGHRS, CDR2 YFSETQ. The J segment lost 4 bases and the V segment lost 2 bases, leaving 4 bases of the junction unmatched. Participants, roughly 18 to 89 years old, spanned 24 US areas. Clinical history as reported by participants underpinned cohort assignment.

The sequence derives from a woman aged 45-59 years who had recovered from COVID-19. The chain recombines TRBV5-1 with TRBJ2-7, with 12 bases identical to TRBD1. Sequencing was performed on PBMCs or T cells enriched from blood (not recorded which). The CDR3 spells CASSFGTGGIYEQYF. CDR3 nucleotide sequence: TGCGCCAGCAGCTTCGGGACAGGGGGCATTTACGAGCAGTACTTC.